The present T cell receptor (beta chain) was sequenced within a study of CD4+ T cells in melanoma. Notes on the study in general: In melanoma, neoantigen-specific CD4+ T cells reportedly differed in differentiation state. CD8+ T cell, macrophage and B cell function reportedly correlated with neoantigen-specific CD4+ T cells.

Only in-frame clones appear in the TCRdb table, and some are missing; sequencing was by immunoSEQ multiplex PCR. The top ten hold roughly 4% of the sample, which has more than 20,000 clones, roughly 82% seen once. A remark on this clone: Its antigen remains unidentified.

What was sequenced was cells from a culture (not recorded whether cultured in vitro). The receptor comes from a human donor with melanoma.

The CDR3 loop reads CATFPGVSTDTQYF. CDR3 DNA: TGTGCCACTTTCCCGGGGGTTAGTACAGATACGCAGTATTTT. V gene TRBV5-5 combines with J gene TRBJ2-3, with D maybe TRBD2 (6 bases). The CDR3 extends over 14 amino acids. With 9 bases removed from V and 3 bases from J, the gap between germline ends came to 17 bases. The germline gives CDR1 SGHKS, CDR2 YYEKEE (reference sequence).